This is a list of T cell receptor beta chains from one sample in a study of blood T cell repertoires in COVID-19. Libraries were prepared by immunoSEQ multiplex PCR; TCRdb keeps only in-frame clonotypes and omits some of them. Among around 240,000 clones, just under 85% were seen once, and the ten largest hold approximately 1.9%. Sample: peripheral blood. These TCRs come from a woman older than 75 with acute or convalescent COVID-19. Each CDR3 is given with its conserved first and last residue. Fields, in order: J gene, V gene, D gene, clone size, CDR3 protein, CDR3 DNA. The D gene is left open where the match is weak. Rows may omit the clone size; those that give it use once, few, many or a size class.

J: TRBJ2-7
V: TRBV10-2
D: TRBD1
size: NA
CDR3: CASIAGPGQGAREQYF
DNA: TGCGCCAGCATTGCAGGGCCGGGACAGGGTGCGAGGGAGCAGTACTTC

J: TRBJ2-3
V: TRBV4-3
D: NA
size: NA
CDR3: CASSQDSTNTDTQYF
DNA: TGCGCCAGCAGCCAAGATTCAACAAACACAGATACGCAGTATTTT

J: TRBJ2-3
V: TRBV12-5
D: NA
size: few
CDR3: CASGLGYGADTQYF
DNA: TGTGCTAGTGGTTTGGGATACGGGGCAGATACGCAGTATTTT

J: TRBJ1-5
V: TRBV7-2
D: TRBD1
size: NA
CDR3: CASSPGQGDGQPQHF
DNA: TGTGCCAGCAGCCCGGGACAGGGGGATGGTCAGCCCCAGCATTTT

J: TRBJ1-5
V: TRBV9
D: NA
size: NA
CDR3: CASSVGAGEQPQHF
DNA: TGTGCCAGCAGCGTTGGGGCAGGGGAGCAGCCCCAGCATTTT

J: TRBJ1-3
V: TRBV4-2
D: NA
size: NA
CDR3: CASSQASEHGGSGNTIYF
DNA: TGTGCCAGCAGCCAAGCCTCCGAACATGGAGGTTCTGGAAACACCATATATTTT

J: TRBJ2-1
V: TRBV6-2/TRBV6-3
D: TRBD2
size: NA
CDR3: CASSPPGDGGEGRFF
DNA: TGTGCCAGCAGTCCCCCGGGGGACGGGGGGGAAGGGCGGTTCTTC

J: TRBJ2-7
V: TRBV5-6
D: NA
size: NA
CDR3: CASSRPMGAHEQYF
DNA: TGTGCCAGCAGCCGGCCAATGGGGGCCCACGAGCAGTACTTC

J: TRBJ1-6
V: TRBV19
D: NA
size: few
CDR3: CASSIRNREPYNSPLHF
DNA: TGTGCCAGCAGTATCCGAAACAGGGAACCCTATAATTCACCCCTCCACTTT

J: TRBJ2-1
V: TRBV7-2
D: TRBD2
size: NA
CDR3: CASSLAASGGIVPSSYNEQFF
DNA: TGTGCCAGCAGCTTAGCAGCTAGCGGGGGAATAGTGCCCAGCTCCTACAATGAGCAGTTCTTC

J: TRBJ2-1
V: TRBV5-1
D: TRBD2
size: NA
CDR3: CASSQGLAVSDEQFF
DNA: TGCGCCAGCAGCCAGGGACTAGCAGTCAGCGATGAGCAGTTCTTC

J: TRBJ1-2
V: TRBV14
D: TRBD1
size: NA
CDR3: CASSQGKGAYGYTF
DNA: TGTGCCAGCAGCCAAGGGAAGGGGGCTTATGGCTACACCTTC

J: TRBJ2-7
V: TRBV7-9
D: TRBD2
size: NA
CDR3: CASSPGTSGSPNEQYF
DNA: TGTGCCAGCAGCCCCGGGACTAGCGGGAGCCCCAACGAGCAGTACTTC

J: TRBJ1-2
V: TRBV5-1
D: TRBD1
size: few
CDR3: CASSLGWDRSNYGYTF
DNA: TGCGCCAGCAGCTTGGGATGGGACAGATCTAACTATGGCTACACCTTC

J: TRBJ2-7
V: TRBV5-1
D: NA
size: NA
CDR3: CASSLAGEGPYEQYF
DNA: TGCGCCAGCAGCTTAGCAGGGGAGGGACCCTACGAGCAGTACTTC

J: TRBJ1-2
V: TRBV4-3
D: NA
size: NA
CDR3: CASSHRGGADYGYTF
DNA: TGCGCCAGCAGCCACCGAGGGGGAGCGGACTATGGCTACACCTTC

J: TRBJ1-5
V: TRBV20-1
D: NA
size: NA
CDR3: CSASNSHSNQPQHF
DNA: TGCAGTGCTAGTAATTCACATAGCAATCAGCCCCAGCATTTT

J: TRBJ2-2
V: TRBV6-2/TRBV6-3
D: NA
size: NA
CDR3: CASSSAGDPNTGELFF
DNA: TGTGCCAGCAGTTCGGCAGGGGACCCGAACACCGGGGAGCTGTTTTTT

J: TRBJ2-2
V: TRBV7-3
D: TRBD1
size: NA
CDR3: CASSPPGGSNTGELFF
DNA: TGTGCCAGCAGCCCCCCAGGGGGCTCGAACACCGGGGAGCTGTTTTTT

J: TRBJ1-2
V: TRBV4-2
D: NA
size: NA
CDR3: CASSLDRYGYTF
DNA: TGTGCCAGCAGCCTAGACAGATATGGCTACACCTTC

J: TRBJ1-2
V: TRBV21-1
D: NA
size: few
CDR3: CASSKAWELNEELRQGAEGYTF
DNA: TGTGCCAGCAGCAAAGCATGGGAGCTCAACGAGGAGTTGAGGCAGGGGGCGGAGGGCTACACCTTC

J: TRBJ1-2
V: TRBV5-6
D: NA
size: NA
CDR3: CASSPPHTWGYTF
DNA: TGTGCCAGCAGCCCGCCTCATACATGGGGCTACACCTTC

J: TRBJ2-1
V: TRBV7-9
D: TRBD2
size: NA
CDR3: CASSKSGRADEQFF
DNA: TGTGCCAGCAGCAAGAGCGGGAGGGCCGATGAGCAGTTCTTC

J: TRBJ1-3
V: TRBV2
D: TRBD1
size: NA
CDR3: CASRTGQGRFSGNTIYF
DNA: TGTGCCAGCAGGACAGGGCAGGGAAGGTTCTCTGGAAACACCATATATTTT

J: TRBJ2-7
V: TRBV5-4
D: TRBD1
size: NA
CDR3: CASSLAGGDSYEQYF
DNA: TGTGCCAGCAGCTTGGCAGGGGGCGATTCCTACGAGCAGTACTTC

J: TRBJ2-3
V: TRBV24-1
D: NA
size: NA
CDR3: CATSDGDYTDTQYF
DNA: TGTGCCACCAGTGATGGAGACTACACAGATACGCAGTATTTT

J: TRBJ1-2
V: TRBV5-1
D: TRBD1
size: NA
CDR3: CASSGGQNYGYTF
DNA: TGCGCCAGCAGCGGGGGACAGAACTATGGCTACACCTTC

J: TRBJ1-3
V: TRBV28
D: NA
size: NA
CDR3: CASSPQGNTIYF
DNA: TGTGCCAGCAGTCCCCAGGGAAACACCATATATTTT

J: TRBJ2-5
V: TRBV5-1
D: TRBD2
size: NA
CDR3: CASSPYGLAGQETQYF
DNA: TGCGCCAGCAGCCCGTATGGACTAGCGGGCCAAGAGACCCAGTACTTC

J: TRBJ2-7
V: TRBV3-1/TRBV3-2
D: NA
size: NA
CDR3: CASSQDLDCRYEQYF
DNA: TGTGCCAGCAGCCAAGATTTAGACTGCCGCTACGAGCAGTACTTC

J: TRBJ1-6
V: TRBV25-1
D: TRBD1
size: NA
CDR3: CASRTTGYNSPLHF
DNA: TGTGCCAGCAGAACGACAGGGTATAATTCACCCCTCCACTTT

J: TRBJ1-1
V: TRBV3-1/TRBV3-2
D: NA
size: NA
CDR3: CASSQGPGANTEAFF
DNA: TGTGCCAGCAGCCAAGGTCCAGGGGCGAACACTGAAGCTTTCTTT

J: TRBJ2-7
V: TRBV18
D: TRBD2
size: NA
CDR3: CASSKTSGEYEQYF
DNA: TGTGCCAGCTCGAAAACTAGCGGGGAGTACGAGCAGTACTTC

J: TRBJ2-5
V: TRBV6-6
D: NA
size: NA
CDR3: CASSWDSAETQYF
DNA: TGTGCCAGCAGTTGGGACTCAGCGGAGACCCAGTACTTC

J: TRBJ1-1
V: TRBV30
D: TRBD1
size: NA
CDR3: CAIDRAGTEAFF
DNA: TGTGCCATAGACAGGGCGGGCACTGAAGCTTTCTTT

J: TRBJ2-2
V: TRBV19
D: NA
size: few
CDR3: CASSIYSITGELFF
DNA: TGTGCCAGTAGTATTTACAGTATCACCGGGGAGCTGTTTTTT

J: TRBJ2-7
V: TRBV27
D: TRBD1
size: NA
CDR3: CASRTTPGQTYEQYF
DNA: TGTGCCAGCAGAACCACACCGGGACAGACCTACGAGCAGTACTTC

J: TRBJ2-2
V: TRBV19
D: TRBD2
size: once
CDR3: CASSGLAGKDTGELFF
DNA: TGTGCCAGTAGCGGACTAGCGGGAAAGGACACCGGGGAGCTGTTTTTT